This TCR beta chain was recorded in a study of OX40 agonist ivuxolimab in advanced cancers. Study information: Cohort: roughly 79% men, mean age around 60, aged roughly 23 to 79.

Assay: immunoSEQ multiplex PCR; the TCRdb copy retains only in-frame clones and omits some. The sample yields over 20,000 clones, around 76% seen once. As to this clone: Its target is unknown.

The cohort excluded patients with autoimmune disease history or systemic immunosuppression. V gave up 0 bases and J gave up 3 bases; unmatched junction bases: 11. CDR1 is SGHDT and CDR2 is YYEEEE in the germline V gene. This CDR3 spans 17 amino acids. Findings and caveats of the study: The CD4+ and CD8+ T cells in the blood had expanded clonally by week 6 at 0.1 to 3.0 mg/kg.

The sequenced sample was CD4+ or CD8+ T cells sorted from blood, obtained in a trial of the OX40 agonist ivuxolimab. The chain couples TRBV5-6 to TRBJ1-2; 7 bases fit TRBD1. The TCR was taken from an adult with an advanced solid tumor such as melanoma, head and neck, liver or kidney cancer. The CDR3 nucleotides read TGTGCCAGCAGCTTGGATATGAGACAGGGTTTGGACTATGGCTACACCTTC. As protein: CASSLDMRQGLDYGYTF. Full variable domain (missing parts from reference TRBV5-6 and TRBJ1-2): DAGVTQSPTHLIKTRGQQVTLRCSPKSGHDTVSWYQQALGQGPQFIFQYYEEEERQRGNFPDRFSGHQFPNYSSELNVNALLLGDSALYLCASSLDMRQGLDYGYTFGSGTRLTVV.